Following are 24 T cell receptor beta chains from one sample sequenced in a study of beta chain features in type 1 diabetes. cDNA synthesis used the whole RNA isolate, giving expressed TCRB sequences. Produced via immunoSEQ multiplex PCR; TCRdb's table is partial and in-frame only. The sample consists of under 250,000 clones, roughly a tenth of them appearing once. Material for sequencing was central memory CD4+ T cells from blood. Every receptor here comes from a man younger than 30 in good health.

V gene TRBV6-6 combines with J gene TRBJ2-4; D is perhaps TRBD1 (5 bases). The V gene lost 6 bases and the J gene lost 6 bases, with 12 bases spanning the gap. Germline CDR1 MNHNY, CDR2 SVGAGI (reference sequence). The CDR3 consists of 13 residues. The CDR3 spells CASRPGQGNIQYF. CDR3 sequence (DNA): TGTGCCAGCAGGCCGGGCCAGGGAAACATTCAGTACTTC.

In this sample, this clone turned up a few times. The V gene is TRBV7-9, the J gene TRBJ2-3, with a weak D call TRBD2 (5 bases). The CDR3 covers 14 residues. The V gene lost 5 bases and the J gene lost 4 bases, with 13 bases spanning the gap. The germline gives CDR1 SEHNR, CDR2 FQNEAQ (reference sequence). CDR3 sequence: CASSLPGYSDTQYF. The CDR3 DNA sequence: TGTGCCAGCAGCCTCCCGGGGTACTCAGATACGCAGTATTTT.

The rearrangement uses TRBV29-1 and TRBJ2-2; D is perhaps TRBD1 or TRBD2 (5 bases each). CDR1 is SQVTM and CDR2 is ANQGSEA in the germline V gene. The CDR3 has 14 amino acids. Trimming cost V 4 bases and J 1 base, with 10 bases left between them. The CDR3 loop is CSVGKGRNTGELFF. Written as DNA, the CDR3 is TGCAGCGTTGGGAAGGGGAGGAACACCGGGGAGCTGTTTTTT.

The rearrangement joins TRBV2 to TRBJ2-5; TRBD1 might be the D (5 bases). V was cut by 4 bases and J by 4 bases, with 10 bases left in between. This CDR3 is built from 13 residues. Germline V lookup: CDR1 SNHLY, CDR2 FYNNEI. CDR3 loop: CASSGNRRETQYF. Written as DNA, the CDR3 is TGTGCCAGCAGTGGGAACAGGAGAGAGACCCAGTACTTC.

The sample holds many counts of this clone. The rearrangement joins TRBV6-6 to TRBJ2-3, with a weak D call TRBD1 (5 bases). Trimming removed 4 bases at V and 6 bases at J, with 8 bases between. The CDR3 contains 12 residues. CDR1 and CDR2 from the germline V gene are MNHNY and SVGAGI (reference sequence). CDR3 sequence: CASSSDSDTQYF. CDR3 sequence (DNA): TGTGCCAGCAGTTCCGACAGTGATACGCAGTATTTT.

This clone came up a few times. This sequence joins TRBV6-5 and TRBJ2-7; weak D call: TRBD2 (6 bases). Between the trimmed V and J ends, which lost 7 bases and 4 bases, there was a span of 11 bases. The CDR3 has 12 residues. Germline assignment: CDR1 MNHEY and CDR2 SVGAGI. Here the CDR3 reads CASNPRGYEQYF. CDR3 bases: TGTGCCAGCAATCCCCGGGGGTACGAGCAGTACTTC.

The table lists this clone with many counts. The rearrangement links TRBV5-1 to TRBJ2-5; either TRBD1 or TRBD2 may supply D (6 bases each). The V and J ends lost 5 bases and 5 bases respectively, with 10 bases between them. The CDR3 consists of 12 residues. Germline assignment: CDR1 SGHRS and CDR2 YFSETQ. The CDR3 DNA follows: TGCGCCAGCAGTAGGGGGGCGGAGACCCAGTACTTC. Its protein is CASSRGAETQYF. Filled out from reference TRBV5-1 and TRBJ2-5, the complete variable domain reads KAGVTQTPRYLIKTRGQQVTLSCSPISGHRSVSWYQQTPGQGLQFLFEYFSETQRNKGNFPGRFSGRQFSNSRSEMNVSTLELGDSALYLCASSRGAETQYFGPGTRLLVL.

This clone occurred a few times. The CDR3 region has the DNA TGTGCCACCACATCGACAGGCTTGGAGCAGTACTTC. It yields the protein CATTSTGLEQYF. The chain links TRBV6-5 to TRBJ2-7, with D perhaps matching TRBD1 (6 bases). V lost 10 bases to trimming and J lost 7 bases, with 17 bases between them. The CDR3 runs to 12 residues. Germline V gives CDR1 MNHEY, CDR2 SVGAGI.

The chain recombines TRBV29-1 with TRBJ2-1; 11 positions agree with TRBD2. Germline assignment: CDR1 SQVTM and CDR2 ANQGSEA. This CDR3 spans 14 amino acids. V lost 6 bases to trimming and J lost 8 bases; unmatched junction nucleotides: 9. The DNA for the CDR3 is TGCAGCGTGGATACTAGCGGGAGTATGCATGAGCAGTTCTTC. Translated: CSVDTSGSMHEQFF.

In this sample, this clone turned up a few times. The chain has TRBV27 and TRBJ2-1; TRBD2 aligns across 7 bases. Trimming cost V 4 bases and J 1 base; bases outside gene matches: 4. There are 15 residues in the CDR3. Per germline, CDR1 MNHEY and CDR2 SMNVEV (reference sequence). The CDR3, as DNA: TGTGCCAGCAGTTATAGGCGGGAGTCCTACAATGAGCAGTTCTTC. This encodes CASSYRRESYNEQFF.

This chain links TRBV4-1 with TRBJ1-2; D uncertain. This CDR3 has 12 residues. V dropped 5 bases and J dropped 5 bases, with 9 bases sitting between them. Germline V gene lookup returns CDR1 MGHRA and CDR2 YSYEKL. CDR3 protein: CASSGETYGYTF. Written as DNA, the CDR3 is TGCGCCAGCAGCGGAGAGACTTATGGCTACACCTTC.

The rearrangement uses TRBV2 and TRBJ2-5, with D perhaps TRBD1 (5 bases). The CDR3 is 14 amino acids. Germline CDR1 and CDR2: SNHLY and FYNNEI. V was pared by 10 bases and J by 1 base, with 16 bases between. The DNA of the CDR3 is TGTGCCACCACCAAAACAACAGGCCAAGAGACCCAGTACTTC. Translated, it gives CATTKTTGQETQYF.

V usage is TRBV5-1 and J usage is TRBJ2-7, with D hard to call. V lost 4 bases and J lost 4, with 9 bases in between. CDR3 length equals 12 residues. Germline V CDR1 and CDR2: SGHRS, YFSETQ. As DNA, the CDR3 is TGCGCCAGCAGCGTCCAAGGATACGAGCAGTACTTC. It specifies CASSVQGYEQYF.

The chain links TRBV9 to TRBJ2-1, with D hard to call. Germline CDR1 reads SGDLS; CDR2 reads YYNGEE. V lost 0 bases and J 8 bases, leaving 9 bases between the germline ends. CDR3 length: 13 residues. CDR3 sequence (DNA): TGTGCCAGCAGCGTAGTGTCTAGTGATGAGCAGTTCTTC. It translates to CASSVVSSDEQFF.

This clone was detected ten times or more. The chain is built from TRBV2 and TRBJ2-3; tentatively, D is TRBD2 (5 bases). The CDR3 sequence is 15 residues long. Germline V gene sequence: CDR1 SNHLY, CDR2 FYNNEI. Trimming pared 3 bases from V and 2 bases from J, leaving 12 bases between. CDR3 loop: CASSDIGKYTDTQYF. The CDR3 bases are TGTGCCAGCAGTGACATCGGGAAATACACAGATACGCAGTATTTT.

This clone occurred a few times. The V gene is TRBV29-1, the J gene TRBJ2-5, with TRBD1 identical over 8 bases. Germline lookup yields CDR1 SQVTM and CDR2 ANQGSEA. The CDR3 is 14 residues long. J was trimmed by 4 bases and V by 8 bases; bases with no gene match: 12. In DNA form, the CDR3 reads TGCAGCTTCTCAGGACAGGGCAGAAGAGAGACCCAGTACTTC. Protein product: CSFSGQGRRETQYF.

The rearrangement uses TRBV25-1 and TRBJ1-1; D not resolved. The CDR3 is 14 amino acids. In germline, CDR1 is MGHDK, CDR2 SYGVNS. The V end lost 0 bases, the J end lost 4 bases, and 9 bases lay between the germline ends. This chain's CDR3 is CASSEYRKGTEAFF. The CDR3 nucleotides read TGTGCCAGCAGTGAATACCGGAAGGGCACTGAAGCTTTCTTT.

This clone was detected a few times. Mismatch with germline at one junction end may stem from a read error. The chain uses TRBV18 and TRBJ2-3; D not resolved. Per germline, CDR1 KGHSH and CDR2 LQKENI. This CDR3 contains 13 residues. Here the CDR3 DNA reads TGTGCCAGCGCACCGGGCAGCACAGATACGCAGTATTTT. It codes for CASAPGSTDTQYF.

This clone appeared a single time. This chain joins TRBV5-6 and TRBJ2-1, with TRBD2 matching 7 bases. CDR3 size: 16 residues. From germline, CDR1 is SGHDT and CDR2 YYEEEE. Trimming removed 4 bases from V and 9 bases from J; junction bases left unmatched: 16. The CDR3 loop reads CASSLQAGWADTEQFF. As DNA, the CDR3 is TGTGCCAGCAGCCTCCAAGCGGGGTGGGCGGACACTGAGCAGTTCTTC.

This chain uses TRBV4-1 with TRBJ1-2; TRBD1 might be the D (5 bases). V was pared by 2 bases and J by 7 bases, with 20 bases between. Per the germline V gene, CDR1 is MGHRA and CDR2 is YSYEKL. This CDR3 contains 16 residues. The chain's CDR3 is CASSQRWQGGYGGYTF. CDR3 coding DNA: TGCGCCAGCAGCCAAAGGTGGCAGGGCGGCTACGGTGGCTACACCTTC.

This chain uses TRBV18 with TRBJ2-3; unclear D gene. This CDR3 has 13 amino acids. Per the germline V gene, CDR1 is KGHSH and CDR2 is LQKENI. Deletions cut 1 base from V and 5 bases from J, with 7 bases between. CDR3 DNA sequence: TGTGCCAGCTCACCACGGCCGAAAGATACGCAGTATTTT. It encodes CASSPRPKDTQYF. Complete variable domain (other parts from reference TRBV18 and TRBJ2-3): NAGVMQNPRHLVRRRGQEARLRCSPMKGHSHVYWYRQLPEEGLKFMVYLQKENIIDESGMPKERFSAEFPKEGPSILRIQQVVRGDSAAYFCASSPRPKDTQYFGPGTRLTVL.

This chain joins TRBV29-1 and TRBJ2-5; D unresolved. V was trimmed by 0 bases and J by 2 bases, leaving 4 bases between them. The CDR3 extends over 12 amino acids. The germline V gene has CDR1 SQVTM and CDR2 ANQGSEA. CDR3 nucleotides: TGCAGCGTTGAAGAATGGCAAGAGACCCAGTACTTC. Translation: CSVEEWQETQYF.

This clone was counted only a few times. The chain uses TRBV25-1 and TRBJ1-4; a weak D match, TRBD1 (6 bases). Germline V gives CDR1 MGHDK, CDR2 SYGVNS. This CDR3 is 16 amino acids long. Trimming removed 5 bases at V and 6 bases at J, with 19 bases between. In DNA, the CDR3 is TGTGCCAGCAGTCGGAGGGGTACAGGGTGGGATGAAAAACTGTTTTTT. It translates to CASSRRGTGWDEKLFF.

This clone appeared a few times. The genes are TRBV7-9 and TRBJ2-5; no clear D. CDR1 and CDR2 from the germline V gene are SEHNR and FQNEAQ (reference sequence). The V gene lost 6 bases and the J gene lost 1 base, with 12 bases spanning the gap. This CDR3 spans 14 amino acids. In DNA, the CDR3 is TGTGCCAGCAGACCTTCGGCCGCCCAAGAGACCCAGTACTTC. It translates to CASRPSAAQETQYF.